This is a list of T cell receptor beta chains from one sample in a study of shared clonotypes between healthy human individuals. Clones were read by immunoSEQ multiplex PCR, and TCRdb kept only the in-frame ones, dropping some. The sample shows approximately 840,000 clones, just over 95% of them seen only once. The specimen was naive CD8+ T cells sorted from blood. Every receptor here comes from a man aged 25-45 years in good health. CDR3s include the opening cysteine and the closing phenylalanine or tryptophan. The order of the fields is J gene, V gene, clone size, D gene, CDR3 DNA, CDR3 protein. The D gene is left open where the match is weak. Size is omitted from some rows. Given values are once, few, many or a class for expanded clones.

TRBJ2-7 TRBV15 . . TGTGCCACCAGCAGAGACAGGTCGGCCCACGAGCAGTACTTC CATSRDRSAHEQYF
TRBJ2-1 TRBV28 . TRBD2 TGTGCCAGCAGTTTCAACCCGGGAGGTTACACTGAGCAGTTCTTC CASSFNPGGYTEQFF
TRBJ2-7 TRBV27 . TRBD1 TGTGCCAGCGCCCCCGGGACAGGGTCCTACGAGCAGTACTTC CASAPGTGSYEQYF
TRBJ2-5 TRBV4-1 . . TGCGCCAGCAGCCAAGCGGGGTTCCAAGAGACCCAGTACTTC CASSQAGFQETQYF
TRBJ1-1 TRBV10-2 . . TGCGCCAGCAGCAACTGGGGGACTGAAGCTTTCTTT CASSNWGTEAFF
TRBJ1-1 TRBV21-1 . . TGTGCCAGCAGCTGGAGATTAGTTCGCACTGAAGCTTTCTTT CASSWRLVRTEAFF
TRBJ2-2 TRBV30 . . TGTGCCTGGACCGGGACCGGGGAGGCCGGGGAGCTGTTTTTT CAWTGTGEAGELFF
TRBJ1-1 TRBV6-5 . . TGTGCCAGCAGTTACCCAGGGTGGACTGAAGCTTTCTTT CASSYPGWTEAFF
TRBJ2-7 TRBV19 . . TGTGCCAGTAGTATCCCGGGGGCGTTTCAGGACGAGCAGTACTTC CASSIPGAFQDEQYF
TRBJ2-1 TRBV9 . . TGTGCCAGCAGAGGGGACAATGAGCAGTTCTTC CASRGDNEQFF
TRBJ2-7 TRBV9 . TRBD1 TGTGCCAGCAGCGCCGGACAGGGGGCTTCCTACGAGCAGTACTTC CASSAGQGASYEQYF
TRBJ2-1 TRBV19 . TRBD2 TGTGCCAGTAGTTTAAGGACTAGCGGGAGTAACCATGAGCAGTTCTTC CASSLRTSGSNHEQFF
TRBJ2-7 TRBV5-6 . TRBD1 TGTGCCAGCAGCACCTTGACAGGGATGGGTTACGAGCAGTACTTC CASSTLTGMGYEQYF
TRBJ2-5 TRBV7-9 . . TGTGCCAGCAGCTTAGGACAGAAAGAGACCCAGTACTTC CASSLGQKETQYF
TRBJ2-7 TRBV5-1 . . TGCGCCAGCAGCCCCCAGGGACCGACAGAACTCTCCTACGAGCAGTACTTC CASSPQGPTELSYEQYF
TRBJ1-2 TRBV14 . . TGTGCCAGCAGCACGGGAAACCTCTATGGCTACACCTTC CASSTGNLYGYTF
TRBJ2-1 TRBV10-1 . TRBD2 TGCGCCAGCAGTGAGTTTAGCGGGAGTAGTGAGCAGTTCTTC CASSEFSGSSEQFF
TRBJ2-7 TRBV7-9 . . TGTGCCAGCAGCCCCAGGGGTAGCGGCAAATACGAGCAGTACTTC CASSPRGSGKYEQYF
TRBJ2-4 TRBV27 . . TGTGCCAGCAGCCCCCGGCCCCCTTCTGGCATTCAGTACTTC CASSPRPPSGIQYF
TRBJ2-7 TRBV27 once . TGTGCCAGCAGTTTCGGCACGTCCTACGAGCAGTACTTC CASSFGTSYEQYF
TRBJ2-1 TRBV6-5 . . TGTGCCAGCAGCACCCGTGAGATCTCCTACAATGAGCAGTTCTTC CASSTREISYNEQFF
TRBJ2-2 TRBV11-2 once . TGTGCCAGCAGCACGACTGAAATAGGGTACACCGGGGAGCTGTTTTTT CASSTTEIGYTGELFF
TRBJ2-1 TRBV7-9 . . TGTGCCAGCATCGGGGGTTTATACAATGAGCAGTTCTTC CASIGGLYNEQFF
TRBJ2-7 TRBV5-6 . . TGTGCCAGCAGGCCCTTTGGGGGCTCCTACGAGCAGTACTTC CASRPFGGSYEQYF
TRBJ2-2 TRBV12-5 . TRBD1 TGTGCTAGTGGTTTCCAATCACAGGGGGCGAACACCGGGGAGCTGTTTTTT CASGFQSQGANTGELFF
TRBJ1-5 TRBV5-1 . . TGCGCCAGCAGCTTAGACCTGGGTTTTAATCAGCCCCAGCATTTT CASSLDLGFNQPQHF
TRBJ2-7 TRBV5-1 . . TGCGCCAGCAGCTTCCGGGACGCAGCCTACGAGCAGTACTTC CASSFRDAAYEQYF
TRBJ2-7 TRBV7-9 . . TGTGCCAGCAGCCCACTAGGGCTGGCCTACGAGCAGTACTTC CASSPLGLAYEQYF
TRBJ2-7 TRBV7-9 . . TGTGCCAGCAGCTTCGGGGATCTATACTACGAGCAGTACTTC CASSFGDLYYEQYF
TRBJ2-1 TRBV7-9 once . TGTGCCAGCAGCGGAATCCCGGGACTGTACAATGAGCAGTTCTTC CASSGIPGLYNEQFF
TRBJ2-7 TRBV7-2 . TRBD2 TGTGCCAGCAGCCCCGGACTAGCGGCTACCTACGAGCAGTACTTC CASSPGLAATYEQYF
TRBJ1-1 TRBV7-8 . . TGTGCCAGCAGCTTAGGGACTCACGAAGCTTTCTTT CASSLGTHEAFF
TRBJ1-1 TRBV6-6 . . TGTGCCAGCAGTTATGGGGGGAACACTGAAGCTTTCTTT CASSYGGNTEAFF
TRBJ2-3 TRBV11-3 . . TGTGCCAGCAGCGGCCACACAGATACGCAGTATTTT CASSGHTDTQYF
TRBJ2-7 TRBV6-1 once TRBD2 TGTGCCAGCAGACAGGGAGCGGGAGCTTCCTACGAGCAGTACTTC CASRQGAGASYEQYF
TRBJ2-7 TRBV29-1 . . TGCAGCGTCGAGATGGACGGGCCCTACGAGCAGTACTTC CSVEMDGPYEQYF
TRBJ1-3 TRBV11-2 . . TGTGCCAGCAGTCGCCCGGGACACCCCTCTGGAAACACCATATATTTT CASSRPGHPSGNTIYF
TRBJ2-7 TRBV7-3 few . TGTGCCAGCAGCTCTAATGTCCCCAGCTCGGGCTCCTACGAGCAGTACTTC CASSSNVPSSGSYEQYF
TRBJ1-2 TRBV4-1 . . TGCGCCAGCAGCCAAGGCGTGGCTAACTATGGCTACACCTTC CASSQGVANYGYTF
TRBJ2-7 TRBV5-4 few . TGTGCCAGCAGCCCCGGAACCTACGAGCAGTACTTC CASSPGTYEQYF
TRBJ1-3 TRBV28 . . TGTGCCAGTTTCGGCTACTCCTCGGGGGGAAACACCATATATTTT CASFGYSSGGNTIYF
TRBJ2-5 TRBV7-2 . . TGTGCCAGCAGCTCCAACCAAGAGACCCAGTACTTC CASSSNQETQYF